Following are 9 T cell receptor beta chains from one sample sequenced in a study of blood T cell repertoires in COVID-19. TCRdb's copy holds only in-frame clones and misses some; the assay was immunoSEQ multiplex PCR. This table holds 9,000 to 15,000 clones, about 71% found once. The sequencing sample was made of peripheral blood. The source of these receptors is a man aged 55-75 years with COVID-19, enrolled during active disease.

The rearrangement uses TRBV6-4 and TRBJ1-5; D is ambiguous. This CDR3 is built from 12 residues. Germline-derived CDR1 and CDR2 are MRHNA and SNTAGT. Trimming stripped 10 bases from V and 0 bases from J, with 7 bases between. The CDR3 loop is CATSCSNQPQHF. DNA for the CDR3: TGTGCCACCTCCTGTAGCAATCAGCCCCAGCATTTT.

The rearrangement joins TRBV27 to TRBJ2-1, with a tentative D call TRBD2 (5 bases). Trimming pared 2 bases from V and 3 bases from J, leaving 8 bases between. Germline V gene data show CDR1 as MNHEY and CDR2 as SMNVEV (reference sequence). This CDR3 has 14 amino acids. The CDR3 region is CASSLRGNYNEQFF. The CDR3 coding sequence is TGTGCCAGCAGTTTACGGGGTAACTACAATGAGCAGTTCTTC.

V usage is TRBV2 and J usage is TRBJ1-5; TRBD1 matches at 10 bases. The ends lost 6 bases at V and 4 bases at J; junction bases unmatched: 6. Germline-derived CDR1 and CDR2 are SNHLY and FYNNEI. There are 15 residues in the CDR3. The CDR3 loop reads CASRLDRGNNQPQHF. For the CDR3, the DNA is TGTGCCAGCAGGTTGGACAGGGGGAATAATCAGCCCCAGCATTTT.

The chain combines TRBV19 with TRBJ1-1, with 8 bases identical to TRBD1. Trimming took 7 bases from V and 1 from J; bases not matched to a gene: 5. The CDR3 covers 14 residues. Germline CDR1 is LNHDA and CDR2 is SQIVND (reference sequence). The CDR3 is CASIPDRGNTEAFF. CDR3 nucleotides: TGTGCCAGTATCCCAGACAGGGGGAACACTGAAGCTTTCTTT. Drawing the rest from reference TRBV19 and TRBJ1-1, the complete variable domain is DGGITQSPKYLFRKEGQNVTLSCEQNLNHDAMYWYRQDPGQGLRLIYYSQIVNDFQKGDIAEGYSVSREKKESFPLTVTSAQKNPTAFYLCASIPDRGNTEAFFGQGTRLTVV.

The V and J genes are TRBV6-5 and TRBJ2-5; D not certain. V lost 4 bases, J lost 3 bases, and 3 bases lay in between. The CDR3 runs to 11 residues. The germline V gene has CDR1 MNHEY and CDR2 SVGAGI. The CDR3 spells CASSSKETQYF. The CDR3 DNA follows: TGTGCCAGCAGTTCTAAAGAGACCCAGTACTTC.

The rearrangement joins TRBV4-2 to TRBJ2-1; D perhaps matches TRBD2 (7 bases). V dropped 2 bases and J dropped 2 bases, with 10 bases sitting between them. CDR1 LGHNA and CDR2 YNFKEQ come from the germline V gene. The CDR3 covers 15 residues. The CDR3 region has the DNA TGTGCCAGCAGCCAATCGGGGGGCGCCTACAATGAGCAGTTCTTC. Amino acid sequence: CASSQSGGAYNEQFF.

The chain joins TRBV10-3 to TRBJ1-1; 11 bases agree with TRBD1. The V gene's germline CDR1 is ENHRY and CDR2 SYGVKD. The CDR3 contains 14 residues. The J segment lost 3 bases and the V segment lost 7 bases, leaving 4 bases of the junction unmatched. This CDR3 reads CAIKGQGEYTEAFF. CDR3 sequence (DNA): TGTGCCATCAAGGGACAGGGGGAATACACTGAAGCTTTCTTT.

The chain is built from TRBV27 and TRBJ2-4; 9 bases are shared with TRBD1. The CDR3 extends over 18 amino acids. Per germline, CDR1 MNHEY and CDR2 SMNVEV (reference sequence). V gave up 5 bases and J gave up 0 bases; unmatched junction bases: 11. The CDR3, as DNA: TGTGCCAGCAGTCCCATGACAGGGGGTCCTGTAGCCAAAAACATTCAGTACTTC. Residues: CASSPMTGGPVAKNIQYF.

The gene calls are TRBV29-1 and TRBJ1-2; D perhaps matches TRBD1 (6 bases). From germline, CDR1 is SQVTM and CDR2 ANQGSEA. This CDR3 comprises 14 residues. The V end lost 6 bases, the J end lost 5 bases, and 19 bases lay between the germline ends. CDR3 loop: CSVARDIGNYGYTF. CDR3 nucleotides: TGCAGCGTCGCTAGGGACATTGGCAATTATGGCTACACCTTC. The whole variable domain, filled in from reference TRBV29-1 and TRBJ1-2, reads SAVISQKPSRDICQRGTSLTIQCQVDSQVTMMFWYRQQPGQSLTLIATANQGSEATYESGFVIDKFPISRPNLTFSTLTVSNMSPEDSSIYLCSVARDIGNYGYTFGSGTRLTVV.